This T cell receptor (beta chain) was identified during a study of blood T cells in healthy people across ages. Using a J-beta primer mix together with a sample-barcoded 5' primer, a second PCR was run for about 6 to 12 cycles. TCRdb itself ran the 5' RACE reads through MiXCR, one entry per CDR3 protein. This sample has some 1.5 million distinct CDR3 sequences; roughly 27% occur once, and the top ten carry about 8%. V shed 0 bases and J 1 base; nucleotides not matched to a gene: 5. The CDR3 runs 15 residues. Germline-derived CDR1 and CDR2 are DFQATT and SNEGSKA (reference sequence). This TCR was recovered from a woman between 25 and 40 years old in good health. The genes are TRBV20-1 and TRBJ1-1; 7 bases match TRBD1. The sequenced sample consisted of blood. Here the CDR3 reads CSARDHRGSNTEAFF. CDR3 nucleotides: TGCAGTGCTAGAGACCACAGGGGCTCGAACACTGAAGCTTTCTTT.